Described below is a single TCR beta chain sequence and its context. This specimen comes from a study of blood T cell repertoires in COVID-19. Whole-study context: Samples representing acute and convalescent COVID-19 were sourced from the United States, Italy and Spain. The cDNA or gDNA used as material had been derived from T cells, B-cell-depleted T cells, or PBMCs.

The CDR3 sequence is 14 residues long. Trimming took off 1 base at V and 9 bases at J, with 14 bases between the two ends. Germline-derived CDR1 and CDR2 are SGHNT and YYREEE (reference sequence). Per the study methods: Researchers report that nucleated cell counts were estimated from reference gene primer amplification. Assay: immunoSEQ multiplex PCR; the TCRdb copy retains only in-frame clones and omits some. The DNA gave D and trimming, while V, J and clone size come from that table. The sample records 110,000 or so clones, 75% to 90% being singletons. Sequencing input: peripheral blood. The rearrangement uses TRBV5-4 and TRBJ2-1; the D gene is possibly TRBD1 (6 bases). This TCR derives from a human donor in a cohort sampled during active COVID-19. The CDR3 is CASSLQQGDSEQFF. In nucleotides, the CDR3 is TGTGCCAGCAGCTTGCAACAGGGAGATAGTGAGCAGTTCTTC.